The 24 T cell receptor beta chains listed next were all sequenced from one sample in a study of Ad26.COV2.S vaccination and SARS-CoV-2 variants. Noted treatment: around 19 received Ad26.COV2.S at low or high dose, single or two shots; roughly 5 received placebo; per-sample allocation not given. Specimens were obtained on day 63 following the first vaccine or placebo injection. This table comes from immunoSEQ multiplex PCR, and its TCRdb copy is limited to in-frame clones, with some not included. Of 250,000 or so clones detected, around 88% appear once; the ten largest clones hold less than 3.5%. This specimen consisted of peripheral blood, obtained in a trial of Ad26.COV2.S vaccine versus placebo. The source is a person aged 18-65 years who received the Ad26.COV2.S COVID-19 vaccine or a placebo.

V gene TRBV3-1 (or the pseudogene TRBV3-2) combines with J gene TRBJ1-1, with no clear D. Trimming stripped 6 bases from V and 0 bases from J, with 11 bases between. CDR3 length: 14 residues. Germline V gene lookup returns CDR1 LGHDT and CDR2 YNNKEL (reference sequence). CDR3: CASSPEWVNTEAFF. CDR3 nucleotides: TGTGCCAGCAGTCCAGAGTGGGTGAACACTGAAGCTTTCTTT.

This clone has a handful of counts. V is TRBV5-6 and J is TRBJ1-2; D is unresolved. This CDR3 is 14 amino acids long. V was cut by 1 base and J by 4 bases, with 11 bases left in between. The germline gives CDR1 SGHDT, CDR2 YYEEEE. The CDR3 DNA follows: TGTGCCAGCAGCTTGTTCACCGTCGGCTATGGCTACACCTTC. Translation: CASSLFTVGYGYTF.

The chain joins TRBV6-2 or TRBV6-3 to TRBJ1-5; D not resolved. This CDR3 has 13 residues. V was cut by 2 bases and J by 7 bases, with 9 bases left in between. From germline, CDR1 is MNHEY and CDR2 SVGEGT. CDR3 DNA sequence: TGTGCCAGCAGTTACCCTGAACGACAGCCCCAGCATTTT. Protein: CASSYPERQPQHF.

This rearrangement joins TRBV5-6 to TRBJ1-6, with TRBD1 identical over 7 bases. The V segment lost 3 bases and the J segment 9 bases; nucleotides outside the gene matches: 6. CDR1 is SGHDT and CDR2 is YYEEEE in the germline V gene. The CDR3 contains 14 residues. CDR3 nucleotide sequence: TGTGCCAGCAGCTCAGACAGGGTGGGTTCACCCCTCCACTTT. Protein: CASSSDRVGSPLHF.

This sequence joins TRBV13 and TRBJ1-2; no clear D. CDR1 is PRHDT and CDR2 is FYEKMQ in the germline V gene (reference sequence). There are 15 residues in the CDR3. V was pared by 0 bases and J by 2 bases, with 10 bases between. The CDR3 spells CASSLGQRVNYGYTF. In DNA form, the CDR3 reads TGTGCCAGCAGCTTAGGACAGCGGGTCAACTATGGCTACACCTTC.

The chain uses TRBV30 and TRBJ2-3, with TRBD1 matching over 10 bases. Trimming cost V 0 bases and J 7 bases; bases outside gene matches: 4. Germline V lookup: CDR1 GTSNPN, CDR2 SVGIG (reference sequence). This CDR3 has 14 amino acids. The CDR3 region has the DNA TGTGCCTGGAGTGTGGGACAGGGGCGGAATACGCAGTATTTT. It codes for CAWSVGQGRNTQYF. Based on the CDR3 plus reference TRBV30 and TRBJ2-3, the full variable domain is SQTIHQWPATLVQPVGSPLSLECTVEGTSNPNLYWYRQAAGRGLQLLFYSVGIGQISSEVPQNLSASRPQDRQFILSSKKLLLSDSGFYLCAWSVGQGRNTQYFGPGTRLTVL.

The chain is built from TRBV7-2 and TRBJ2-5; 11 bases fit TRBD2. The CDR3 is 15 amino acids. Germline V gene sequence: CDR1 SGHTA, CDR2 FQGNSA. The trim removed 5 bases at V and 5 bases at J, leaving 7 bases unmatched. The CDR3 loop reads CASSNSGRAGETQYF. CDR3 bases: TGTGCCAGCAGCAATAGCGGGAGGGCGGGGGAGACCCAGTACTTC. Supplemented by reference TRBV7-2 and TRBJ2-5, the full variable domain reads GAGVSQSPSNKVTEKGKDVELRCDPISGHTALYWYRQSLGQGLEFLIYFQGNSAPDKSGLPSDRFSAERTGGSVSTLTIQRTQQEDSAVYLCASSNSGRAGETQYFGPGTRLLVL.

The table lists this clone with a count of one. The V call is TRBV5-4, the J call TRBJ2-1; 10 positions agree with TRBD2. The length of the CDR3 is 15 residues. Germline CDR1 reads SGHNT; CDR2 reads YYREEE (reference sequence). J gave up 3 bases and V 0 bases, and 0 bases lay outside the gene matches. CDR3 in amino acids: CASSLVAGGYNEQFF. The CDR3, as DNA: TGTGCCAGCAGCTTGGTAGCGGGGGGCTACAATGAGCAGTTCTTC.

The CDR3 DNA reads as TGTGCCAGTAGTACTCAGACAGGGCTTGAGCAGTTCTTC. Translated, it gives CASSTQTGLEQFF. The V and J genes are TRBV19 and TRBJ2-1; the match to TRBD1 covers 7 bases. The CDR3 runs 13 residues. CDR1 LNHDA and CDR2 SQIVND come from the germline V gene (reference sequence). V dropped 4 bases and J dropped 9; count of bases not matched to a gene: 6.

This clone was observed once. The V and J genes are TRBV6-5 and TRBJ1-6; D possibly corresponds to TRBD1 (6 bases). The CDR3 contains 14 residues. From germline, CDR1 is MNHEY and CDR2 SVGAGI. Trimming took off 5 bases at V and 7 bases at J, with 12 bases between the two ends. The chain's CDR3 is CASSPGVENSPLHF. Here the CDR3 DNA reads TGTGCCAGCAGTCCAGGGGTAGAGAATTCACCCCTCCACTTT.

This clone came up once. The chain joins TRBV7-2 to TRBJ2-1; TRBD2 aligns across 10 bases. The germline V gene encodes CDR1 SGHTA and CDR2 FQGNSA. Unmatched junction bases numbered 14, after V lost 0 bases and J lost 3 bases. The CDR3 has 20 amino acids. The CDR3, as DNA: TGTGCCAGCAGCTTAGCGCGTTTAGCGGGAGGCCCTCTAATCTACAATGAGCAGTTCTTC. Its translation: CASSLARLAGGPLIYNEQFF.

The chain employs TRBV6-2 or TRBV6-3 and TRBJ2-3; D call uncertain. Germline values: CDR1 MNHEY, CDR2 SVGEGT. V lost 0 bases, J lost 0 bases, and 16 bases lay in between. The CDR3 has 18 amino acids. The CDR3 region has the DNA TGTGCCAGCAGTTACTCTATTTTGGTGTTAGCTAGCACAGATACGCAGTATTTT. It encodes CASSYSILVLASTDTQYF.

Only one count was recorded for this clone. This chain links TRBV2 with TRBJ2-5, with TRBD2 matching 12 bases. The CDR3 has 17 amino acids. Germline CDR1 is SNHLY and CDR2 is FYNNEI. Trimming took 3 bases from V and 5 from J; bases not matched to a gene: 10. CDR3 residues: CASSDQGLAGMLETQYF. The CDR3, as DNA: TGTGCCAGCAGTGACCAGGGACTAGCGGGTATGTTGGAGACCCAGTACTTC.

This clone showed up just once. The V and J genes are TRBV12-5 and TRBJ1-2, with a weak D call TRBD1 (6 bases). V was shortened by 5 bases and J by 4 bases, with 8 bases between the two germline ends. The CDR3 contains 12 residues. CDR1 LGHNT and CDR2 FRNRAP come from the germline V gene. The CDR3 region has the DNA TGTGCTAGTGGTCAGGACAGCTATGGCTACACCTTC. This encodes CASGQDSYGYTF. Together with reference TRBV12-5 and TRBJ1-2, the CDR3 gives the full variable domain: DARVTQTPRHKVTEMGQEVTMRCQPILGHNTVFWYRQTMMQGLELLAYFRNRAPLDDSGMPKDRFSAEMPDATLATLKIQPSEPRDSAVYFCASGQDSYGYTFGSGTRLTVV.

The gene calls are TRBV4-3 and TRBJ1-1, with D perhaps TRBD1 (5 bases). The CDR3 consists of 17 residues. The germline gives CDR1 LGHNA, CDR2 YSLEER. V was trimmed by 3 bases and J by 0 bases, leaving 17 bases between them. CDR3 region: CASSHWGYGGLNTEAFF. In DNA form, the CDR3 reads TGCGCCAGCAGCCATTGGGGTTATGGGGGGTTGAACACTGAAGCTTTCTTT.

The rearrangement uses TRBV5-1 and TRBJ2-3, with 8 bases lining up with TRBD1. The CDR3 has 16 residues. V lost 3 bases and J lost 2; bases outside the gene matches: 8. Germline CDR1 reads SGHRS; CDR2 reads YFSETQ. The CDR3 DNA is TGCGCCAGCAGCTCAAACCAGGGGGCCACCACAGATACGCAGTATTTT. Amino acid sequence: CASSSNQGATTDTQYF.

V and J are TRBV5-1 and TRBJ1-3, with D uncertain. Germline V gives CDR1 SGHRS, CDR2 YFSETQ. CDR3 length: 12 amino acids. V was pared by 4 bases and J by 7 bases, with 9 bases between. The CDR3 protein is CASSPPGNTIYF. The CDR3, as DNA: TGCGCCAGCAGCCCCCCGGGGAACACCATATATTTT.

The genes are TRBV15 and TRBJ2-7; tentative D call: TRBD1 (5 bases). CDR1 LNHNV and CDR2 YYDKDF come from the germline V gene (reference sequence). The ends were cut back, 1 base at V and 5 bases at J, with 15 bases in the middle. The CDR3 runs to 15 residues. The CDR3 DNA reads as TGTGCCACCAGCAGAGTTTCCAGGGATATGGACGAGCAGTACTTC. This gives the protein CATSRVSRDMDEQYF.

CDR3 sequence (DNA): TGTGCCAGCAGCCAAGACACCGGGGAGCTGTTTTTT. The encoded protein is CASSQDTGELFF. This chain joins TRBV6-5 and TRBJ2-2; the D is unclear. V lost 6 bases, J lost 3 bases, and 5 bases lay in between. In germline, CDR1 is MNHEY, CDR2 SVGAGI. CDR3 length equals 12 residues.

The chain carries TRBV6-6 and TRBJ1-4; 10 bases are a match to TRBD1. V was clipped by 6 bases and J by 8 bases; unmatched bases: 12. Germline V lookup: CDR1 MNHNY, CDR2 SVGAGI (reference sequence). This CDR3 comprises 16 residues. The CDR3 here is CASRAGTGVQPEKLFF. The CDR3 DNA is TGTGCCAGCAGGGCCGGGACAGGGGTCCAGCCGGAAAAACTGTTTTTT.

The V call is TRBV5-1, the J call TRBJ2-2; 7 bases agree with TRBD2. CDR1 is SGHRS and CDR2 is YFSETQ in the germline V gene. The CDR3 is 14 residues long. Trimming cost V 4 bases and J 6 bases; bases outside gene matches: 6. The CDR3 loop is CASSHPSGAGELFF. As DNA, the CDR3 is TGCGCCAGCAGCCACCCGAGCGGGGCCGGGGAGCTGTTTTTT.

The J gene is TRBJ1-1, the V gene TRBV7-9; a weak D match, TRBD1 (5 bases). Per the germline V gene, CDR1 is SEHNR and CDR2 is FQNEAQ (reference sequence). The V end lost 6 bases, the J end lost 6 bases, and 11 bases lay between the germline ends. CDR3 size: 12 residues. CDR3 sequence: CASRTAGAEAFF. CDR3 in DNA: TGTGCCAGCAGGACAGCCGGGGCTGAAGCTTTCTTT.

The gene calls are TRBV13 and TRBJ2-2, with a tentative D call TRBD1 (6 bases). This CDR3 spans 15 amino acids. Germline V CDR1 and CDR2: PRHDT, FYEKMQ (reference sequence). The V and J ends lost 3 bases and 1 base respectively, with 9 bases between them. The CDR3 DNA follows: TGTGCCAGCAGCTTCGGGACATTGAACACCGGGGAGCTGTTTTTT. It translates to CASSFGTLNTGELFF. The whole variable domain, filled in from reference TRBV13 and TRBJ2-2, reads AAGVIQSPRHLIKEKRETATLKCYPIPRHDTVYWYQQGPGQDPQFLISFYEKMQSDKGSIPDRFSAQQFSDYHSELNMSSLELGDSALYFCASSFGTLNTGELFFGEGSRLTVL.

V usage is TRBV21-1 and J usage is TRBJ1-1; the table's D call, TRBD1, was not checked against the DNA. TRBV21-1 is reported as a pseudogene. This CDR3 contains 15 residues. The CDR3 region is CASSTIGQPNTEAFF. The CDR3 bases are TGTGCCAGCAGCACGATAGGACAGCCGAACACTGAAGCTTTCTTT.